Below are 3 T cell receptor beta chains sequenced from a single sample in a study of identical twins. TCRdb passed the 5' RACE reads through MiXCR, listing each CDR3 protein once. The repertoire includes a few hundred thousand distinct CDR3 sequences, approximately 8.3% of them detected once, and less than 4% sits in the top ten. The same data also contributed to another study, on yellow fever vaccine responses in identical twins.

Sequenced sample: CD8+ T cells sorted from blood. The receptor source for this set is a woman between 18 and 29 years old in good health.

The CDR3 DNA reads TGTGCCAGCAGCGGATGGGGACCGCTGGGGGTCGAGCAGTACTTC. Translation: CASSGWGPLGVEQYF. The V gene is TRBV28, the J gene TRBJ2-7, with D tentatively TRBD1 or TRBD2 (5 bases each). V shed 6 bases and J shed 6 bases, with 21 bases lying between them. The CDR3 runs 15 residues. Germline V gene data show CDR1 as MDHEN and CDR2 as SYDVKM.

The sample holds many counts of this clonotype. CDR3 coding DNA: TGTGCCAGCAGCCAGACGCCGGGACTAGTCGGGACATACAATGAGCAGTTCTTC. The encoded protein is CASSQTPGLVGTYNEQFF. The rearrangement uses TRBV3-1 and TRBJ2-1; 8 bases align to TRBD2. Germline V gene data show CDR1 as LGHDT and CDR2 as YNNKEL (reference sequence). Trimming took 3 bases from V and 4 from J; bases not matched to a gene: 14. This CDR3 has 18 residues.

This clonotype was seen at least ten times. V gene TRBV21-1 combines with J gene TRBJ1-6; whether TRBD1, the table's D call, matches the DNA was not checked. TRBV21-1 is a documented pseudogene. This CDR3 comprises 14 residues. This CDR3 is CASSQGRNNSPLHF. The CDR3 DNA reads TGTGCCAGCAGCCAGGGACGGAATAATTCACCCCTCCACTTT.